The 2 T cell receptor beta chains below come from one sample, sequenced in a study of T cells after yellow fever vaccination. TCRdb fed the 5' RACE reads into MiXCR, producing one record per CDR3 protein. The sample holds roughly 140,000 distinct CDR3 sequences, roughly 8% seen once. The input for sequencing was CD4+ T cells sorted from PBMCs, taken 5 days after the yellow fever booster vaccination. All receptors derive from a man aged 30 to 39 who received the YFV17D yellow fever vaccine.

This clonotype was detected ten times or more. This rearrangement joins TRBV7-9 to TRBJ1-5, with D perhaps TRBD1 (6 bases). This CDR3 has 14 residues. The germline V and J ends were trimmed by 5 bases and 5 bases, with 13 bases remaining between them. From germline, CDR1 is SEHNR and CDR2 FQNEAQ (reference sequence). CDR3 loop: CASSLGGHDQPQHF. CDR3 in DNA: TGTGCCAGCAGCCTGGGGGGGCATGATCAGCCCCAGCATTTT.

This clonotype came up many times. In DNA form, the CDR3 reads TGTGCCAGCATCGGGGGGGCCGAGCAGTACTTC. Translated, it gives CASIGGAEQYF. V usage is TRBV12-3 or TRBV12-4 and J usage is TRBJ2-7; TRBD2 matches 8 bases. The CDR3 sequence is 11 residues long. V was clipped by 7 bases and J by 6 bases; unmatched bases: 2.